Each of the 5 T cell receptor beta chains below was sequenced from the same sample in a study of cytomegalovirus exposure and HLA in healthy donors. The PCR employed 60 Vbeta primers together with 13 Jbeta primers. The repertoire was sequenced with immunoSEQ multiplex PCR; TCRdb's copy has only in-frame clones and lacks some. The sample consists of 90,000 to 120,000 clones, about 59% of them appearing once. Sequencing was performed on PBMCs. These TCRs come from a man aged 25-45 years in good health and CMV-seropositive.

The V gene is TRBV10-3, the J gene TRBJ2-2, with D perhaps matching TRBD2 (6 bases). The CDR3 length is 16 residues. Germline V gene sequence: CDR1 ENHRY, CDR2 SYGVKD. Trimming removed 5 bases at V and 1 base at J, with 14 bases between. The CDR3: CAISPAGEGNTGELFF. CDR3 nucleotide sequence: TGTGCCATCAGTCCAGCGGGTGAGGGGAACACCGGGGAGCTGTTTTTT.

V is TRBV6-6 and J is TRBJ1-2; D not resolved. This CDR3 region has 12 residues. With 8 bases removed from V and 10 bases from J, the gap between germline ends came to 17 bases. Looked up from germline, CDR1 is MNHNY and CDR2 is SVGAGI (reference sequence). The CDR3 region is CASSMSVLDYTF. In DNA, the CDR3 is TGTGCCAGCTCCATGAGCGTCTTAGACTACACCTTC.

This chain links TRBV7-6 with TRBJ2-7; 8 bases fit TRBD1. V gave up 5 bases and J gave up 9 bases; unmatched junction bases: 12. This CDR3 is built from 14 residues. The germline V gene encodes CDR1 SGHVS and CDR2 FNYEAQ. The CDR3 DNA is TGTGCCAGCAGCACCCTAGACAGGGGCCAGGGGCAGTACTTC. Its protein is CASSTLDRGQGQYF.

This chain uses TRBV27 with TRBJ1-5; 10 positions agree with TRBD1. With V trimmed by 5 bases and J by 4 bases, 5 bases remained unmatched. Germline V gives CDR1 MNHEY, CDR2 SMNVEV (reference sequence). This CDR3 has 15 residues. The CDR3 DNA is TGTGCCAGCAGTCGGGACAGGGGAGGTAATCAGCCCCAGCATTTT. Its translation is CASSRDRGGNQPQHF.

As for this clone: Other nucleotide sequences from this sample produce the same CDR3. V and J are TRBV19 and TRBJ1-2, with TRBD1 matching over 8 bases. V lost 6 bases and J lost 6; bases outside the gene matches: 6. CDR1 LNHDA and CDR2 SQIVND come from the germline V gene (reference sequence). The CDR3 has 13 amino acids. CDR3 amino acids: CASSTDRGHGYTF. The CDR3 DNA reads as TGTGCCAGTAGCACCGACAGGGGTCATGGCTACACCTTC.